This T cell receptor beta chain stems from a study of blood T cells in healthy people across ages (dated by TCRdb to 2015 to 2017). Turning to the overall study: In model experiments, template switching captured about one uniquely barcoded TCR beta cDNA molecule for every two T cells. To avoid experimental bias, donors of different ages were spread randomly across the sequencing lanes. The donors were divided into four age groups: young (average approximately 16 years), middle-aged (about 39), aged (about 56) and long-lived (82). The study analyzed two additional independent replicas of 1 million unique cDNA reads from the same blood draw for two donors, one aged 18 to 30 and one aged 80 or older. The study measured age-related changes in TCR beta repertoire diversity using deep sequencing normalized with unique cDNA molecular identifiers.

Library generation was performed with 5' RACE. Reads for this sample came from an Illumina HiSeq 2500. A second PCR of about 6 to 12 cycles was performed with a sample-barcoded 5' primer and a J-beta primer mix. A unique molecular identifier was introduced onto each TCR beta cDNA molecule by a template-switch 5' adaptor carrying 12 random nucleotides. Each sample yielded at least 3 million CDR3-containing paired-end reads. First-strand cDNA synthesis was performed from all RNA using the Mint cDNA synthesis kit, with priming by a TRBC-specific oligonucleotide. After uracil-DNA glycosylase treatment, a first 18-cycle PCR used universal primers M1SS and BC2_uni_R on all cDNA. The original pipeline was this. For normalization, 1 million high-quality reads were randomly selected from each sample, with every read carrying a distinct molecular identifier. Instead of being binned into consensus sequences, reads with shared molecular identifiers were discarded. MiTCR, set to a Q25 quality threshold and the strictest error-elimination algorithm, was used for CDR3 identification, clonotype clustering and error correction. A nonparametric unseen species model with Euler transformation was used to estimate lower-bound total TCR beta diversity. The raw public data were reprocessed by TCRdb itself: fastp quality trimming at Q25, MiXCR clonotype calling, in-frame beta chains only. Every entry covers one CDR3 protein and lists the most common genes and DNA from its rows. The V and J calls and clone size come from TCRdb's table, not from the authors' own analysis. This sample is represented by around 1,600,000 distinct CDR3 sequences; 42% of them were singletons. The ten biggest clones cover approximately 4% of the sample.

The donors were around 39 Caucasian individuals from Russia, aged roughly 6 to 90 years, who were systemically healthy. Roughly 9.5 milliliters of peripheral blood were drawn from each donor into EDTA-treated Vacutainer tubes. Ficoll-Paque density-gradient centrifugation was used to isolate PBMCs, with at least 6 million obtained per sample. Trizol reagent was used to extract total RNA from the PBMCs, yielding at least 5 micrograms per sample. For every donor, flow cytometry on a PBMC aliquot measured the percentage of naive CD45RAhigh/CD27high T cells. Points on this clonotype: No antigen is known for it. Within one base of it there is no much larger clone, and no base qualities were kept.

The full study reports these points: Observed TCR beta diversity correlated strongly with the percentage of naive T cells measured by flow cytometry. The CMV infection status of donors was not known, potentially confounding age-related changes in expanded clonotypes. Compared with the aged group, the long-lived group had more naive CD4+ T cells, fewer expanded clones and increased TCR diversity, suggesting age selection. As age increased, observed TCR beta diversity per million T cells dropped in a roughly linear way, and a significant reduction was already evident by age 40. Because profiling used bulk unsorted PBMCs, naive and antigen-experienced compartments could not be compared conclusively. Estimates of total diversity based on one million sequenced T cells were regarded as lower bounds and as underestimates.

The CDR3 covers 14 residues, taking in both the cysteine and the phenylalanine. The sequence is cut down to CDR3 DNA, 42 bases in frame from base 1. Based on the germline V gene (reference sequence), the CDR1 and CDR2 sequences are SEHNR and FQNEAQ. A distance of 8 bases separates the germline ends of V and J, which lose 3 bases and 2 bases respectively. Sequencing was done on a sample of blood. The chain is made from TRBV7-9 and TRBJ2-1; too little of a D gene remains to name it. The receptor's source is a woman between 18 and 29 years old in good health. This receptor carries the CDR3 CASSLTLTYNEQFF. The DNA is TGTGCCAGCAGCTTGACTCTTACCTACAATGAGCAGTTCTTC.